One sample yielded the 12 T cell receptor beta chains listed below, sequenced in a study of cytotoxic CD8 clonotypes in ibrutinib-treated CLL. Profiled with immunoSEQ multiplex PCR; TCRdb holds only in-frame clones, not every one. The sample lists 90,000 to 150,000 clones, 45% to 65% occurring once. The specimen was PBMCs, collected after 24 months of ibrutinib treatment. The source of these receptors is a human donor with chronic lymphocytic leukemia.

The chain recombines TRBV2 with TRBJ1-1; the D gene is possibly TRBD1 (5 bases). The length of the CDR3 is 9 residues. Germline lookup yields CDR1 SNHLY and CDR2 FYNNEI. V lost 11 bases, J lost 11 bases, and 12 bases lay in between. CDR3 nucleotide sequence: TGTGCCGCAATGGGGGGTGCTTTCTTT. It codes for CAAMGGAFF.

The V and J genes are TRBV10-3 and TRBJ2-7; the D is unclear. Trimming removed 4 bases at V and 4 bases at J, with 14 bases between. The CDR3 is 14 amino acids. CDR1 ENHRY and CDR2 SYGVKD come from the germline V gene. The CDR3 loop reads CAISAGEKIYEQYF. The CDR3, as DNA: TGTGCCATCAGTGCTGGAGAGAAGATTTACGAGCAGTACTTC.

In this sample, this clone turned up a few times. The rearrangement joins TRBV30 to TRBJ1-4; 8 nucleotides agree with TRBD1. Germline trimming cut 3 bases from V and 4 bases from J; bases unmatched to any gene: 1. This CDR3 is built from 13 residues. Germline CDR1 and CDR2: GTSNPN and SVGIG (reference sequence). CDR3 amino acids: CAWRGQVNEKLFF. CDR3 in DNA: TGTGCCTGGAGGGGACAGGTTAATGAAAAACTGTTTTTT.

The chain carries TRBV25-1 and TRBJ2-7, with 7 bases identical to TRBD2. Looked up from germline, CDR1 is MGHDK and CDR2 is SYGVNS. With V trimmed by 6 bases and J by 1 base, 0 bases remained unmatched. The CDR3 contains 12 residues. CDR3 coding DNA: TGTGCCAGCAGGGGGGGGTCCTACGAGCAGTACTTC. Residues: CASRGGSYEQYF.

The genes are TRBV4-1 and TRBJ2-1; TRBD2 aligns across 8 bases. This CDR3 is built from 18 residues. V gave up 0 bases and J gave up 8 bases; unmatched junction bases: 15. Germline CDR1 and CDR2: MGHRA and YSYEKL. The CDR3 sequence is CASSQEIVGGAVGYEQFF. The CDR3 bases are TGCGCCAGCAGCCAAGAGATAGTCGGGGGGGCCGTGGGCTATGAGCAGTTCTTC.

The rearrangement uses TRBV7-3 and TRBJ2-1; a possible D gene is TRBD1 (5 bases). Trimming removed 4 bases from V and 0 bases from J, with 13 bases in between. This CDR3 is 16 amino acids long. CDR1 is SGHTA, CDR2 FQGTGA, per germline. The CDR3 region has the DNA TGTGCCAGCAGCTCCACAGGTTTCGTCTCCTACAATGAGCAGTTCTTC. This gives the protein CASSSTGFVSYNEQFF.

This clone was observed a single time. Additional DNA sequences in this sample encode the identical CDR3. This chain uses TRBV5-1 with TRBJ2-3; 7 bases line up with TRBD1. Germline V gives CDR1 SGHRS, CDR2 YFSETQ. This CDR3 has 15 residues. J lost 4 bases, V lost 0 bases, and 5 bases had no gene match. Here the CDR3 reads CASSLALGGADTQYF. CDR3 sequence (DNA): TGCGCCAGCAGCTTGGCCCTAGGGGGCGCAGATACGCAGTATTTT.

The gene calls are TRBV11-3 and TRBJ2-3; D may be TRBD1 or TRBD2 (5 bases each). The V and J ends lost 1 base and 2 bases respectively, with 10 bases between them. In germline, CDR1 is SGHNT, CDR2 YENEEA. The CDR3 contains 15 residues. CDR3 DNA: TGTGCCAGCAGCTTAGGTGGGGGTCTCACAGATACGCAGTATTTT. Encoded protein: CASSLGGGLTDTQYF.

This clone was seen a few times. The chain has TRBV5-4 and TRBJ2-5; 12 nucleotides agree with TRBD2. After removal of 2 bases from V and 5 bases from J, the junction contained 4 bases not matched to a gene. CDR1 is SGHNT, CDR2 YYREEE, per germline (reference sequence). This CDR3 region has 15 residues. CDR3 in amino acids: CASSFPSGGAETQYF. CDR3 DNA: TGTGCCAGCAGCTTCCCTAGCGGGGGGGCGGAGACCCAGTACTTC.

This sequence joins TRBV6-1 and TRBJ1-1; D gene ambiguous. CDR3 size: 14 residues. The germline gives CDR1 MNHNS, CDR2 SASEGT. The V gene lost 10 bases and the J gene lost 0 bases, with 15 bases spanning the gap. The CDR3 region is CATLQPYLNTEAFF. In DNA, the CDR3 is TGTGCCACCCTGCAACCTTATTTGAACACTGAAGCTTTCTTT.

Many counts were recorded for this clone. The chain couples TRBV6-4 to TRBJ2-1; D is perhaps TRBD1 or TRBD2 (7 bases each). This CDR3 is built from 16 residues. CDR1 and CDR2 from the germline V gene are MRHNA and SNTAGT. Trimming shortened V by 3 bases and J by 5 bases, and 17 bases separated the two germline ends. CDR3 in DNA: TGTGCCAGCAGTGAGGACGCAGGGGGGGGAAACAATGAGCAGTTCTTC. It codes for CASSEDAGGGNNEQFF.

In DNA form, the CDR3 reads TGCGCCAGCAGCCAATGGTGGGACGGTGATACAGATACGCAGTATTTT. Translation gives CASSQWWDGDTDTQYF. This sequence joins TRBV4-1 and TRBJ2-3; D is tentatively TRBD1 or TRBD2 (5 bases each). The CDR3 totals 16 residues. V was shortened by 2 bases and J by 3 bases, with 15 bases between the two germline ends. Germline CDR1 and CDR2: MGHRA and YSYEKL.